This is a list of T cell receptor beta chains from one sample in a study of blood T cell repertoires in COVID-19. Produced via immunoSEQ multiplex PCR; TCRdb's table is partial and in-frame only. The sample holds 380,000 or so clones; roughly 88% are singletons and the top ten take more than 0.85%. Sequenced input: PBMCs or T cells enriched from blood (not recorded which). These receptors originate from a woman aged 25 to 45 with acute COVID-19. The CDR3 runs from the conserved cysteine through the conserved F or W. A D gene is named only where the DNA matches it firmly. Clone size is given for some rows only: seen once, a few or many times, or a class if the clone is expanded.

D	J	V	size	DNA	CDR3
TRBD2	TRBJ2-7	TRBV11-2	-	TGTGCCAGCAGCTTAGAGCGGGGAGGGGCCTACGAGCAGTACTTC	CASSLERGGAYEQYF
TRBD1	TRBJ2-5	TRBV5-1	-	TGCGCCAGCAGCTTGAGGGACAGGGGGCTAGAGGCGGAGACCCAGTACTTC	CASSLRDRGLEAETQYF
-	TRBJ2-7	TRBV5-6	few	TGTGCCAGCAGCTCTGGTCCAGTAGGAGGCTACTACGAGCAGTACTTC	CASSSGPVGGYYEQYF
-	TRBJ1-1	TRBV6-6	once	TGTGCCAGCAGTAGACAGGCGCTGAACACTGAAGCTTTCTTT	CASSRQALNTEAFF
-	TRBJ1-1	TRBV7-3	-	TGTGCCAGCAGCTTAATCCTATGGACTGAAGCTTTCTTT	CASSLILWTEAFF
TRBD1	TRBJ1-4	TRBV6-5	-	TGTGCCAGCAGTCCGGGACAGGGGGCAAAGGAAAAACTGTTTTTT	CASSPGQGAKEKLFF
-	TRBJ1-5	TRBV27	-	TGTGCCAGCAGTTCCAGGAGCCAGCGGCCTTATAGCAATCAGCCCCAGCATTTT	CASSSRSQRPYSNQPQHF
-	TRBJ1-4	TRBV3-1/TRBV3-2	-	TGTGCCAGCAGCCTCCGACAGATTAATGAAAAACTGTTTTTT	CASSLRQINEKLFF
TRBD2	TRBJ2-3	TRBV5-1	-	TGCGCCAGCAGCTTGGCCGGGCGGGGAGGGCAGGGAACGCAGTATTTT	CASSLAGRGGQGTQYF
-	TRBJ1-1	TRBV10-3	-	TGTGCCATCAGTGAGCCGGGACACCCGGAGGACGCTGAAGCTTTCTTT	CAISEPGHPEDAEAFF
TRBD2	TRBJ2-3	TRBV2	-	TGTGCCAGCTCTAGTAGCGGGGGGCCTTGGTACAGCACAGATACGCAGTATTTT	CASSSSGGPWYSTDTQYF
TRBD1	TRBJ1-6	TRBV7-2	-	TGTGCCAGCAGCTGGCTGGGACAGGATAATTCACCCCTCCACTTT	CASSWLGQDNSPLHF
-	TRBJ2-1	TRBV3-1/TRBV3-2	-	TGTGCCAGCAGCCCGAAGGGGTTCGCCCCCAATGAGCAGTTCTTC	CASSPKGFAPNEQFF
-	TRBJ1-2	TRBV7-3	-	TGTGCCAGCAGCTTAAGAGGCCGTGGCAGCGATGGCTACACCTTC	CASSLRGRGSDGYTF
-	TRBJ1-2	TRBV6-5	-	TGTGCCAGCACCCCCAGGGGACCCTATGGCTACACCTTC	CASTPRGPYGYTF
-	TRBJ1-5	TRBV27	-	TGTGCCAGCAGCCCTCTCCCCGGGAGTTATAGCAATCAGCCCCAGCATTTT	CASSPLPGSYSNQPQHF
-	TRBJ2-3	TRBV7-9	-	TGTGCCAGCAGCTATTTGGAAAGAGCGTATACGCAGTATTTT	CASSYLERAYTQYF
-	TRBJ1-5	TRBV5-1	-	TGCGCCAGCAGCTTGGAGGGGTATAGCAATCAGCCCCAGCATTTT	CASSLEGYSNQPQHF
-	TRBJ1-6	TRBV3-1/TRBV3-2	-	TGTGCCAGCAGCCAGGGCGGGCCCCTCCACTTT	CASSQGGPLHF
TRBD2	TRBJ2-3	TRBV25-1	-	TGTGCCAGCAGTGAATTCGGGGGGACCAACACAGATACGCAGTATTTT	CASSEFGGTNTDTQYF
-	TRBJ1-5	TRBV6-1	-	TGTGCCAGCAGTGAGGGGGCAAATCAGCCCCAGCATTTT	CASSEGANQPQHF
-	TRBJ2-7	TRBV20-1	-	TGCAGTGCTAGTTTTTCACCAGGGGGGTCCTACGAGCAGTACTTC	CSASFSPGGSYEQYF
TRBD1	TRBJ1-4	TRBV5-5	-	TGTGCCAGCAGCCAGGACAGGGGGCCTGAAAAACTGTTTTTT	CASSQDRGPEKLFF
-	TRBJ1-2	TRBV30	-	TGTGCCTGGAGTCTGGGAGGGGATAACTATGGCTACACCTTC	CAWSLGGDNYGYTF
-	TRBJ1-1	TRBV6-5	-	TGTGCCAGCAGCGTCACAGGGCGGCCTGAAGCTTTCTTT	CASSVTGRPEAFF
TRBD1	TRBJ1-4	TRBV7-9	-	TGTGCCAGCAGCTTAAGCGCAGGGGGCGGGGAAAAACTGTTTTTT	CASSLSAGGGEKLFF
TRBD1	TRBJ2-7	TRBV3-1/TRBV3-2	once	TGTGCCAGCAGCCACCGGGCAGGGGGATCCTACGAGCAGTACTTC	CASSHRAGGSYEQYF
-	TRBJ1-6	TRBV7-3	-	TGTGCCAGCAGCTTAAGAGGGCCAGCATATAATTCACCCCTCCACTTT	CASSLRGPAYNSPLHF
-	TRBJ1-5	TRBV30	few	TGTGCCTGGAGTGTTCGAGGGGGAGGCAATCAGCCCCAGCATTTT	CAWSVRGGGNQPQHF
-	TRBJ1-6	TRBV6-2/TRBV6-3	-	TGTGCCAGCAGTTACTCGCCGCAGACACCCCTCCACTTT	CASSYSPQTPLHF
-	TRBJ2-6	TRBV7-2	-	TGTGCCAGCAGCTCCCATAGCTCTGGGGCCAACGTCCTGACTTTC	CASSSHSSGANVLTF
-	TRBJ1-2	TRBV4-2	-	TGTGCCAGCAGCCAAGGACAGAGCTATGGCTACACCTTC	CASSQGQSYGYTF